The clone carrying this T cell receptor (beta chain) occurred a few times. The target antigen is unknown. These data originate in a study of beta chain features in type 1 diabetes. Overall study results and limits: cDNA-based reads could over-represent cells with high TCR expression. Patients with Type 1 diabetes showed moderately but significantly shorter TCRB CDR3s in all four CD4+ subsets.

This CDR3 has 14 residues. In germline, CDR1 is GTSNPN, CDR2 SVGIG (reference sequence). Trimming cost V 3 bases and J 2 bases, with 11 bases left between them. TCRB transcripts that were expressed got sequenced, as all of the isolated RNA had been reverse transcribed. Reads from naive, central memory and regulatory T cell samples averaged about 3.9 million. TCRdb's copy holds only in-frame clones and misses some; the assay was immunoSEQ multiplex PCR. This table has hundreds of thousands of clones, roughly an eighth appearing once. This clonotype was sampled from a young man with type 1 diabetes. Sequenced input: naive CD4+ T cells from blood. V gene TRBV30 combines with J gene TRBJ1-5; D is possibly TRBD1 (6 bases). The CDR3 spells CAWSLNRGNQPQHF. The CDR3 DNA follows: TGTGCCTGGAGCTTGAACAGGGGCAATCAGCCCCAGCATTTT.